This T cell receptor (beta chain) was recovered during a study of technical replicates of blood from a handful of donors. The data were produced by immunoSEQ multiplex PCR, yet TCRdb's version contains in-frame clones alone and is incomplete. The table records under 55,000 clones, 90% to 96% of them present only once. Per the germline V gene, CDR1 is LNHDA and CDR2 is SQIVND (reference sequence). This CDR3 has 14 residues. V was pared by 7 bases and J by 2 bases, with 3 bases of the junction left unmatched. Material for sequencing was T cells isolated from PBMCs. This TCR was sampled from a human donor in good health. The chain joins TRBV19 to TRBJ1-3, with 9 bases fitting TRBD1. The CDR3 coding sequence is TGTGCCAGTACAAGGGACAGGGCTGGAAACACCATATATTTT. This encodes CASTRDRAGNTIYF. The full variable domain, completed using reference TRBV19 and TRBJ1-3, is DGGITQSPKYLFRKEGQNVTLSCEQNLNHDAMYWYRQDPGQGLRLIYYSQIVNDFQKGDIAEGYSVSREKKESFPLTVTSAQKNPTAFYLCASTRDRAGNTIYFGEGSWLTVV.